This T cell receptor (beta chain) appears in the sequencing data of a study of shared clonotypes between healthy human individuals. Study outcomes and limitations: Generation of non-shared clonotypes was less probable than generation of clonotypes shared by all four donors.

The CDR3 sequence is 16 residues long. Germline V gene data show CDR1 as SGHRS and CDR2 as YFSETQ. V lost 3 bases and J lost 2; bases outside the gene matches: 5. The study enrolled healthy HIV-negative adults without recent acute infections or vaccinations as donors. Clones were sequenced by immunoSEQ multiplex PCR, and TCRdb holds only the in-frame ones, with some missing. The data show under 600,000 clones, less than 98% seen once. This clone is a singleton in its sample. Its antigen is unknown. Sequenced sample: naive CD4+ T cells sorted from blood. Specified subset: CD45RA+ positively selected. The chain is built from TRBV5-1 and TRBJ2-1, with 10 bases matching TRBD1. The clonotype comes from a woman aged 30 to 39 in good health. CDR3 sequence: CASSSGQGGPYNEQFF. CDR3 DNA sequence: TGCGCCAGCAGCTCAGGACAGGGGGGCCCCTACAATGAGCAGTTCTTC.